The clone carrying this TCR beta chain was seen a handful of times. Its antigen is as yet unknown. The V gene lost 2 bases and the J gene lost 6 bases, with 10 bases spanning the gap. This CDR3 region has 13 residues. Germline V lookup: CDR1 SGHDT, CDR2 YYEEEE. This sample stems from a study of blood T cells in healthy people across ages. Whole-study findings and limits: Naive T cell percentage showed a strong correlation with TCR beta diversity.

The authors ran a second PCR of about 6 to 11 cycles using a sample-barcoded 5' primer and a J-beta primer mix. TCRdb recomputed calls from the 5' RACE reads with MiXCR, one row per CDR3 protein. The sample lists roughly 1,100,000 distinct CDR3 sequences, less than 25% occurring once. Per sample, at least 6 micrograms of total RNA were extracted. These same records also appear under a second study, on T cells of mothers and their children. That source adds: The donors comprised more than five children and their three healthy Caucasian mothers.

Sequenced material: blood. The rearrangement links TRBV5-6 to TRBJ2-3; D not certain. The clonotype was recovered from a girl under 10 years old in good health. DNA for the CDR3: TGTGCCAGCAGCTTAATGCAGATGGATACGCAGTATTTT. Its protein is CASSLMQMDTQYF.